The 26 T cell receptor beta chains in this list originate from one sample, sequenced in a study of cytomegalovirus exposure and HLA in healthy donors. The PCR was carried out with 60 Vbeta primers and 13 Jbeta primers. The method was immunoSEQ multiplex PCR; TCRdb's version includes in-frame clones alone and lacks a portion of them. The data show about 160,000 clones, with about 77% seen just once and 1.3% held by the top ten. Specimen: PBMCs. The receptor set was obtained from a woman between 45 and 60 years old in good health and CMV-seronegative.

This clone was recorded only once. This chain links TRBV2 with TRBJ2-3; a possible D gene is TRBD1 (5 bases). The germline CDR1 and CDR2 sequences are SNHLY and FYNNEI. Trimming removed 3 bases at V and 3 bases at J, with 10 bases between. The CDR3 contains 14 residues. CDR3 bases: TGTGCCAGCAGTGAGGCAGGGTGGACAGATACGCAGTATTTT. Amino acid sequence: CASSEAGWTDTQYF.

A few counts support this clone. The J gene is TRBJ1-1, the V gene TRBV5-6; D possibly corresponds to TRBD1 (5 bases). Germline V gene sequence: CDR1 SGHDT, CDR2 YYEEEE. V dropped 3 bases and J dropped 3 bases, with 6 bases sitting between them. The CDR3 contains 12 residues. The CDR3: CASSSGDTEAFF. DNA for the CDR3: TGTGCCAGCAGCTCGGGGGACACTGAAGCTTTCTTT.

Only a few counts were recorded for this clone. The CDR3: CASSPGREYGYTF. DNA of the CDR3: TGTGCCAGCAGTCCGGGGAGGGAATATGGCTACACCTTC. The rearrangement links TRBV7-9 to TRBJ1-2; D call uncertain. The germline CDR1 and CDR2 sequences are SEHNR and FQNEAQ (reference sequence). This CDR3 is 13 amino acids long. The V gene lost 6 bases and the J gene lost 5 bases, with 13 bases spanning the gap.

The V gene is TRBV7-2, the J gene TRBJ2-2, with D perhaps matching TRBD1 (6 bases). This CDR3 is built from 18 residues. The germline gives CDR1 SGHTA, CDR2 FQGNSA. Trimming left V 1 base short and J 1 base short, with 16 bases between. CDR3 bases: TGTGCCAGCAGCTTAGTAGGCACACCCAGGGGGAACACCGGGGAGCTGTTTTTT. This translates into CASSLVGTPRGNTGELFF.

The V call is TRBV30, the J call TRBJ2-1; 14 bases map to TRBD2. The length of the CDR3 is 15 residues. J was trimmed by 5 bases and V by 1 base; bases with no gene match: 1. The V gene's germline CDR1 is GTSNPN and CDR2 SVGIG (reference sequence). The CDR3 region has the DNA TGTGCCTGGAGTGGGGGACTAGCGGGGGACAATGAGCAGTTCTTC. Protein sequence: CAWSGGLAGDNEQFF.

This chain joins TRBV28 and TRBJ2-5; TRBD2 might be the D (6 bases). V was pared by 6 bases and J by 5 bases, with 19 bases between. Germline CDR1 and CDR2: MDHEN and SYDVKM. CDR3 length: 15 amino acids. The CDR3: CASRLDAGRRETQYF. The CDR3 DNA reads as TGTGCCAGCAGATTAGACGCGGGGCGACGGGAGACCCAGTACTTC.

The rearrangement joins TRBV6-1 to TRBJ1-6; D remains unclear. The CDR3 has 15 residues. V was shortened by 1 base and J by 4 bases, with 8 bases between the two germline ends. Germline V gene sequence: CDR1 MNHNS, CDR2 SASEGT. The CDR3 region is CASSEVGGYNSPLHF. The CDR3, as DNA: TGTGCCAGCAGTGAAGTCGGCGGTTATAATTCACCCCTCCACTTT.

This rearrangement joins TRBV5-6 to TRBJ1-2; 10 positions agree with TRBD1. V shed 0 bases, J shed 2 bases, and the junction held 4 bases outside the gene matches. Looked up from germline, CDR1 is SGHDT and CDR2 is YYEEEE. This CDR3 region has 16 residues. This CDR3 reads CASSLGQGANNYGYTF. DNA of the CDR3: TGTGCCAGCAGCTTGGGACAGGGGGCGAACAACTATGGCTACACCTTC.

This chain uses TRBV29-1 with TRBJ2-7; 10 nucleotides align to TRBD2. The CDR3 consists of 14 residues. Germline loops: CDR1 SQVTM, CDR2 ANQGSEA. J lost 1 base, V lost 7 bases, and 7 bases had no gene match. In DNA, the CDR3 is TGCAGCGAGGGAAGCGGGAGGGGATCCTACGAGCAGTACTTC. Protein: CSEGSGRGSYEQYF.

There are a few counts of this clone. The rearrangement uses TRBV6-1 and TRBJ1-1; D is unresolved. From germline, CDR1 is MNHNS and CDR2 SASEGT. The CDR3 is made up of 15 amino acids. The V end was cut by 5 bases, the J end by 1 base, with 14 bases between. The CDR3 reads CASSPREAGNTEAFF. CDR3 nucleotide sequence: TGTGCCAGCAGTCCCCGGGAGGCGGGGAACACTGAAGCTTTCTTT.

The chain employs TRBV5-1 and TRBJ2-5; D may be TRBD2 (6 bases). The assigned J gene may be wrong: the sequence end matches TRBJ2-7 better. The CDR3 extends over 17 amino acids. Germline V gene sequence: CDR1 SGHRS, CDR2 YFSETQ. CDR3 loop: CASSPPGLERNSYEQYF. CDR3 coding DNA: TGCGCCAGCAGCCCCCCGGGACTCGAGCGGAACTCCTACGAGCAGTACTTC.

The chain has TRBV28 and TRBJ1-2; 7 bases match TRBD1. V shed 6 bases and J 4 bases; nucleotides not matched to a gene: 14. The CDR3 totals 16 residues. Germline V gene lookup returns CDR1 MDHEN and CDR2 SYDVKM. The CDR3 loop is CASSPLGGLSLYGYTF. As DNA, the CDR3 is TGTGCCAGCAGCCCCCTAGGGGGCTTATCCCTCTATGGCTACACCTTC.

The chain has TRBV7-2 and TRBJ2-5; 7 bases map to TRBD2. The V gene end was trimmed by 0 bases and the J gene end by 4 bases; junction bases not matched to a gene: 2. The CDR3 totals 14 residues. Germline CDR1 SGHTA, CDR2 FQGNSA. This CDR3 reads CASSLAGGPETQYF. The CDR3 DNA reads as TGTGCCAGCAGCTTAGCGGGAGGGCCAGAGACCCAGTACTTC.

V usage is TRBV27 and J usage is TRBJ1-1, with D maybe TRBD1 (6 bases). This CDR3 contains 16 residues. Trimming took off 7 bases at V and 0 bases at J, with 18 bases between the two ends. In germline, CDR1 is MNHEY, CDR2 SMNVEV (reference sequence). CDR3 DNA sequence: TGTGCCAGCAAGGCTGCAGGGGTTAACCTGAACACTGAAGCTTTCTTT. Translating gives CASKAAGVNLNTEAFF.

The V and J genes are TRBV14 and TRBJ2-4; 13 positions agree with TRBD2. Germline assignment: CDR1 SGHDN and CDR2 FVKESK. The CDR3 has 18 amino acids. V gave up 3 bases and J gave up 2 bases; unmatched junction bases: 7. The DNA for the CDR3 is TGTGCCAGCAGCCAGAGGACTAGCGGGAGTTGGACCAAAAACATTCAGTACTTC. Protein product: CASSQRTSGSWTKNIQYF.

This clone has only a few counts. CDR3 region: CATDRGAGLGEQFF. CDR3 nucleotide sequence: TGTGCCACGGACCGGGGAGCGGGATTGGGTGAGCAGTTCTTC. The chain couples TRBV10-3 to TRBJ2-1; 7 nucleotides align to TRBD2. Germline CDR1 reads ENHRY; CDR2 reads SYGVKD. The V and J ends lost 10 bases and 9 bases, in that order; junction bases with no gene match: 15. This CDR3 contains 14 residues.

The V and J genes are TRBV28 and TRBJ1-1; 7 nucleotides agree with TRBD1. CDR3 length: 12 residues. Germline V gene sequence: CDR1 MDHEN, CDR2 SYDVKM. V lost 6 bases to trimming and J lost 9 bases; unmatched junction nucleotides: 7. CDR3 sequence: CASRADRVQAFF. CDR3 coding DNA: TGTGCCAGCAGGGCTGACAGGGTCCAAGCTTTCTTT.

This clone was seen only a few times. This sequence joins TRBV6-5 and TRBJ1-5; D might be TRBD1 (5 bases). In germline, CDR1 is MNHEY, CDR2 SVGAGI. This CDR3 contains 15 residues. Trimming pared 6 bases from V and 2 bases from J, leaving 14 bases between. For the CDR3, the DNA is TGTGCCAGCAGGGCAACATCCAGGGGCAATCAGCCCCAGCATTTT. It codes for CASRATSRGNQPQHF.

The chain recombines TRBV18 with TRBJ2-7, with 12 bases aligning to TRBD1. This CDR3 is built from 15 residues. The V gene's germline CDR1 is KGHSH and CDR2 LQKENI. The V gene end was trimmed by 1 base and the J gene end by 4 bases; junction bases not matched to a gene: 2. The CDR3 DNA follows: TGTGCCAGCTCACCACGGGGACAGGGGGCGTACGAGCAGTACTTC. This codes for CASSPRGQGAYEQYF.

The chain joins TRBV19 to TRBJ2-7; D may be TRBD1 (5 bases). Trimming took 2 bases from V and 5 from J, leaving 16 bases between them. CDR3 length: 15 residues. Looked up from germline, CDR1 is LNHDA and CDR2 is SQIVND (reference sequence). In DNA form, the CDR3 reads TGTGCCAGTAGTATAAAGTGGGCAGGGAACAACGAGCAGTACTTC. Translated: CASSIKWAGNNEQYF. Full variable domain (missing parts from reference TRBV19 and TRBJ2-7): DGGITQSPKYLFRKEGQNVTLSCEQNLNHDAMYWYRQDPGQGLRLIYYSQIVNDFQKGDIAEGYSVSREKKESFPLTVTSAQKNPTAFYLCASSIKWAGNNEQYFGPGTRLTVT.

This chain uses TRBV10-3 with TRBJ2-3, with 8 bases fitting TRBD1. This CDR3 region has 13 residues. The V segment lost 8 bases and the J segment 5 bases; nucleotides outside the gene matches: 6. Germline V lookup: CDR1 ENHRY, CDR2 SYGVKD. In nucleotides, the CDR3 is TGTGCCATCGGCCCCGGACAGGGAGATACGCAGTATTTT. Protein sequence: CAIGPGQGDTQYF.

V and J are TRBV2 and TRBJ1-4, with D perhaps TRBD1 (5 bases). Germline values: CDR1 SNHLY, CDR2 FYNNEI. Trimming cost V 8 bases and J 11 bases, with 21 bases left between them. The CDR3 runs 14 residues. As DNA, the CDR3 is TGTGCCAGCGCCTGGGGGGGAGGGCGCGAGAAACTGTTTTTT. This sequence encodes CASAWGGGREKLFF.

The chain carries TRBV5-4 and TRBJ1-3, with 9 bases matching TRBD1. This CDR3 is 17 amino acids long. With 0 bases clipped from V and 2 bases from J, the junction kept 6 bases outside the gene matches. The germline V gene has CDR1 SGHNT and CDR2 YYREEE (reference sequence). CDR3 sequence (DNA): TGTGCCAGCAGCTTGGGGGGAGGACAGGGGCCTGGAAACACCATATATTTT. Residues: CASSLGGGQGPGNTIYF. Supplemented by reference TRBV5-4 and TRBJ1-3, the full variable domain reads ETGVTQSPTHLIKTRGQQVTLRCSSQSGHNTVSWYQQALGQGPQFIFQYYREEENGRGNFPPRFSGLQFPNYSSELNVNALELDDSALYLCASSLGGGQGPGNTIYFGEGSWLTVV.

In its sample, this clone was seen a few times. V usage is TRBV4-3 and J usage is TRBJ1-5; 7 bases align to TRBD1. The V gene's germline CDR1 is LGHNA and CDR2 YSLEER. Germline trimming cut 1 base from V and 4 bases from J; bases unmatched to any gene: 4. The CDR3 length is 15 residues. The CDR3 region has the DNA TGCGCCAGCAGCCAAGGAGGACAGGCTAATCAGCCCCAGCATTTT. It specifies CASSQGGQANQPQHF.

The chain couples TRBV15 to TRBJ2-1; the D gene is possibly TRBD2 (7 bases). CDR3 length: 14 residues. Trimming took 4 bases from V and 9 from J, leaving 16 bases between them. Germline assignment: CDR1 LNHNV and CDR2 YYDKDF (reference sequence). The CDR3 reads CATSKSRGGGEQFF. CDR3 DNA sequence: TGTGCCACCAGCAAGTCGCGGGGAGGGGGTGAGCAGTTCTTC.

This chain joins TRBV2 and TRBJ1-1, with D possibly TRBD1 on 5 matching bases. The V gene's germline CDR1 is SNHLY and CDR2 FYNNEI. This CDR3 contains 12 residues. V gave up 7 bases and J gave up 6 bases, with 12 bases separating them. CDR3 nucleotide sequence: TGTGCCAGCAAAGACAGTAGCCCTGAAGCTTTCTTT. Translated, it gives CASKDSSPEAFF.